This T cell receptor beta chain was sequenced for a study of T cells in localized non-small cell lung cancer. Assay: immunoSEQ multiplex PCR; the TCRdb copy retains only in-frame clones and omits some. The data contain more than 50,000 clones, around four fifths of them seen just once; the ten biggest clones take up about 20%. The CDR3 contains 12 residues. The germline V gene has CDR1 GTSNPN and CDR2 SVGIG (reference sequence). Trimming pared 3 bases from V and 2 bases from J, leaving 7 bases between. The table lists this clone with a count of one. The origin of this receptor is a female donor aged 60 or older with stage II squamous cell lung carcinoma. Sequencing was performed on peripheral blood, taken before any cancer treatment. The rearrangement joins TRBV30 to TRBJ1-2; maybe TRBD1 (6 bases). The chain's CDR3 is CAWSGTNYGYTF. The DNA of the CDR3 is TGTGCCTGGAGCGGGACAAACTATGGCTACACCTTC. Filled out from reference TRBV30 and TRBJ1-2, the complete variable domain reads SQTIHQWPATLVQPVGSPLSLECTVEGTSNPNLYWYRQAAGRGLQLLFYSVGIGQISSEVPQNLSASRPQDRQFILSSKKLLLSDSGFYLCAWSGTNYGYTFGSGTRLTVV.